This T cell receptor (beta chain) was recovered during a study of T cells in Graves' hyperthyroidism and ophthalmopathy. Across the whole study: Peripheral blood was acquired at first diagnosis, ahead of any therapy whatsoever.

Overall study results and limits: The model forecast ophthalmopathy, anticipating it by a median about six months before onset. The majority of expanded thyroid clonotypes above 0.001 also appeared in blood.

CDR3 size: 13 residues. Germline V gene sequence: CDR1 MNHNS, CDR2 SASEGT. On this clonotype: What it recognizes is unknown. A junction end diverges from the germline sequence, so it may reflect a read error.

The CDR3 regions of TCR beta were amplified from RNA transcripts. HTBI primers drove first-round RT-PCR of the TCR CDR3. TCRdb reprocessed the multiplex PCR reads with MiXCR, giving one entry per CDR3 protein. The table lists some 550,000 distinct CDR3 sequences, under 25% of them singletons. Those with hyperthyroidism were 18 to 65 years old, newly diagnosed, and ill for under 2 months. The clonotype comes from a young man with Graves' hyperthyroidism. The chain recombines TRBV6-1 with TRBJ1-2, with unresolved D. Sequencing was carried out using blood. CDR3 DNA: TGTGCCAGCAGTGAAGTCGAGTTCTATGGTTACACCTTC. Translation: CASSEVEFYGYTF.